One T cell receptor (beta chain) is described in this entry. No cognate antigen has been identified for it. It has no much larger one-base neighbor in the sample; base qualities were not kept. The library was generated by the immunoSEQ multiplex PCR assay. RNA was extracted from all samples and reverse transcribed into cDNA as template for TCR sequencing. SuperScript III was used for first-strand cDNA synthesis, primed with a 2:1 mix of oligo-dT and random hexamers. Amplification bias was assessed with a synthetic immune receptor repertoire, and residual bias was removed computationally. For the original study's pipeline: After raw reads were preprocessed to remove errors, the CDR3 was defined following IMGT conventions as running from the conserved cysteine to phenylalanine. Clonality was computed as 1 minus the Shannon entropy, with the entropy normalized by log2 of the number of productive unique TCRs. Whether scalp clones were CD4 or CD8 was inferred by matching scalp TCRbeta sequences against CD4 and CD8 repertoires sorted from blood. What TCRdb holds here is the immuneACCESS table cut down to in-frame rearrangements. Part of the clones is not present; checked against another copy, under half of the missing clones reflect an unresolved V gene, and the others are unexplained. D and trimming were read from the DNA, whereas the V and J calls and clone size are those reported in that table. The sample profile shows 150,000 to 200,000 clones; around 63% of them were found once. The ten largest clones represent over 1.5% of the sample.

The data originate from a study of CD8+ T cells in alopecia areata (dated by TCRdb to the late 2010s). With regard to the full study: The treated patients took part in an open-label pilot trial in which moderate-to-severe alopecia areata was treated with oral tofacitinib at 5 to 10 mg twice daily. Patients stayed on tofacitinib for 6 to 18 months and then had 6 months of follow-up off drug so that delayed response and recurrence could be assessed. High-throughput TCRbeta sequencing was used to examine T cell clonal expansion in alopecia areata in both the C3H/HeJ mouse model and human patients. Human TCRbeta sequencing covered scalp tissue and sorted CD4+ and CD8+ peripheral blood T cells from patchy and totalis/universalis alopecia areata patients and healthy controls. Tofacitinib-treated patients had biopsies at baseline and at 4 and 24 weeks of treatment, with a later scalp biopsy in several patients. Clonality in the scalp was compared among normal scalp (n=4), patchy alopecia areata scalp (n=8), and alopecia totalis/universalis scalp (n=8). RNA was obtained with the PAXgene miRNA kit for fixed scalp, the miRNeasy kit for PBMCs, and the RNeasy kit for mouse skin. TCRbeta CDR3 regions were amplified by immunoSEQ multiplex PCR using 35 Vbeta forward and 13 Jbeta reverse primers.

In light of the paper, this sample's time point label describes: baseline before oral tofacitinib. From alopecia areata patients, peripheral blood was collected along with lesional scalp punch biopsies. PBMCs were isolated by density centrifugation and stained for CD3, CD4 and CD8, after which CD4+ and CD8+ T cells were sorted on a FACSAria. V is clipped by 0 bases and J by 8 bases, and the sequence between their germline boundaries is 11 bases long. The CDR3 numbers 15 residues from cysteine through phenylalanine. The only DNA kept is the CDR3, 45 bases in frame from the first base. The CDR1 and CDR2 encoded by the germline V gene are LGHNA and YSLEER. What the research found in general, with its limitations: Compared with normal scalp, lesional scalp, particularly in alopecia totalis/universalis, had higher clonality and more expanded CD8+ clones, which suggests antigenic drive. Shared TCR sequences between patients were less evident than in mice, which may be partly attributable to HLA diversity in the patient population. Unlike mouse skin, where gammadelta T cells dominate, normal human skin contains resident alphabeta T cells that get sequenced too, which complicates analysis of the scalp TCR repertoire.

The source of this sequence is a human donor with alopecia areata. The sequencing here drew on CD4+ T cells sorted from blood, taken at week 0. Rearrangement joined TRBV4-3 to TRBJ1-6; TRBD1 might be the D gene, on 6 matching bases. The CDR3 here reads CASSQDRQGYSPLHF. The nucleotide sequence reads as follows: TGCGCCAGCAGCCAAGATAGGCAGGGGTATTCACCCCTCCACTTT.